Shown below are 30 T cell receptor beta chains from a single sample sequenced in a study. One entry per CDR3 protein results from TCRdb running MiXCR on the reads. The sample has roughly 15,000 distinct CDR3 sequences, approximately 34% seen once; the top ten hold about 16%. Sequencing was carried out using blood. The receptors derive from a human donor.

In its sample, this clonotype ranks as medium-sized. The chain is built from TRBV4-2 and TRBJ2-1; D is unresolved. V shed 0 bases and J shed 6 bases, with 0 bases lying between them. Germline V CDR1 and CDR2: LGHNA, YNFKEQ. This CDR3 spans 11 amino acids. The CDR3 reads CASSQDNEQFF. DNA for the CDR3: TGTGCCAGCAGCCAAGACAATGAGCAGTTCTTC.

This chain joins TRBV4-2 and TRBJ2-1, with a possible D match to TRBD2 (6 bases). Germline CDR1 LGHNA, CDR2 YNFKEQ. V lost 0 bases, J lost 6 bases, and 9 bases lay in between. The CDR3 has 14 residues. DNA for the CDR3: TGTGCCAGCAGCCAAGACTGGAGGGGCAATGAGCAGTTCTTC. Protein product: CASSQDWRGNEQFF.

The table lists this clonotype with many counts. The CDR3 DNA follows: TGTGCCAGCTCACCCGGGGCGACGGACACCGGGGAGCTGTTTTTT. It translates to CASSPGATDTGELFF. The rearrangement uses TRBV18 and TRBJ2-2; the D gene could be TRBD1 or TRBD2 (5 bases each). V lost 3 bases and J lost 3, with 11 bases in between. The CDR3 covers 15 residues. Germline V CDR1 and CDR2: KGHSH, LQKENI.

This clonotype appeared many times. CDR3 region: CASRETSGTYEQYF. The DNA for the CDR3 is TGTGCCAGCAGGGAAACTAGCGGGACCTACGAGCAGTACTTC. This chain links TRBV4-2 with TRBJ2-7; 10 bases align to TRBD2. CDR3 length: 14 amino acids. Looked up from germline, CDR1 is LGHNA and CDR2 is YNFKEQ. With V trimmed by 6 bases and J by 2 bases, 4 bases remained unmatched.

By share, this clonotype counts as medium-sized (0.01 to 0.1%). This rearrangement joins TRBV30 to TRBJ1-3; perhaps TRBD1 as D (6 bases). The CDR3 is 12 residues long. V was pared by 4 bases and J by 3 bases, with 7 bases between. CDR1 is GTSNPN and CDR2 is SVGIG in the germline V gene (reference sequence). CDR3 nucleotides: TGTGCCTGGACGACAGGTGGAAACACCATATATTTT. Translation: CAWTTGGNTIYF.

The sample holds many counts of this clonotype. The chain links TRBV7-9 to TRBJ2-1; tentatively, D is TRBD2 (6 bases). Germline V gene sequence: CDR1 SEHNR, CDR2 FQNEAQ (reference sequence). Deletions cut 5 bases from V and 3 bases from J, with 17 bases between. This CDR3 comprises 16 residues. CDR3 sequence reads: CASSPGGPGSYNEQFF. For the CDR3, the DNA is TGTGCCAGCAGCCCCGGCGGTCCCGGGAGCTACAATGAGCAGTTCTTC.

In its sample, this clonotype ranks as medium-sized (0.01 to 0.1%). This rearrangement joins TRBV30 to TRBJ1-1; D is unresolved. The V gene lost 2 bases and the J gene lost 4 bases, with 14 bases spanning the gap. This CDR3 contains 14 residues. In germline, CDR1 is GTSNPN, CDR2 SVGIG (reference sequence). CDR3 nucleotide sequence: TGTGCCTGGAGTTCTTGGGCTTTGGGCACTGAAGCTTTCTTT. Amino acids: CAWSSWALGTEAFF.

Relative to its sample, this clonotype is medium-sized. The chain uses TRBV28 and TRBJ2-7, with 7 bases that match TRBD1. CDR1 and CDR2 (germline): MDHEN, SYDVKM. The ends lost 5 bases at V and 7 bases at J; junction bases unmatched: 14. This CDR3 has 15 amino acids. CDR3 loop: CASSLLGTDFLEQYF. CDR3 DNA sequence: TGTGCCAGCAGTCTTCTCGGGACAGACTTTTTGGAGCAGTACTTC.

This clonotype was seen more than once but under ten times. The CDR3 coding sequence is TGTGCCATGGAGGGTACTGAAAATCAGCCCCAGCATTTT. Its translation is CAMEGTENQPQHF. The chain links TRBV30 to TRBJ1-5; D remains ambiguous. The germline V gene encodes CDR1 GTSNPN and CDR2 SVGIG (reference sequence). The V and J ends lost 8 bases and 4 bases respectively, with 15 bases between them. This CDR3 comprises 13 residues.

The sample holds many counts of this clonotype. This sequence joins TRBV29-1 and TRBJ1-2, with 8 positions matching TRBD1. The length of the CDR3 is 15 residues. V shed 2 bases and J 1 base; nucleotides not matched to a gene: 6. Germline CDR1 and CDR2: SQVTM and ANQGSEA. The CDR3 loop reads CSVEFPGQDNYGYTF. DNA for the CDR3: TGCAGCGTTGAATTCCCGGGACAGGATAACTATGGCTACACCTTC.

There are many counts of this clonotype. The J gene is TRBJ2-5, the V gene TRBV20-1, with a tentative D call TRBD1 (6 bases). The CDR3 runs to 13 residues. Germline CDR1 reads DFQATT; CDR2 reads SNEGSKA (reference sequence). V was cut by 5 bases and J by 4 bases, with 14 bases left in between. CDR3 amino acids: CSAADSIGETQYF. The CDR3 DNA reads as TGCAGTGCTGCGGACAGTATTGGAGAGACCCAGTACTTC.

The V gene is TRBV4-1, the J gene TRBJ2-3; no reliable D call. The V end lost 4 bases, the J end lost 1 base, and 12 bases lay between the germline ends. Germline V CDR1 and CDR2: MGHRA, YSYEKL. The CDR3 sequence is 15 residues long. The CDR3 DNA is TGCGCCAGCAGCCCTGACGACGGCGGCACAGATACGCAGTATTTT. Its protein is CASSPDDGGTDTQYF.

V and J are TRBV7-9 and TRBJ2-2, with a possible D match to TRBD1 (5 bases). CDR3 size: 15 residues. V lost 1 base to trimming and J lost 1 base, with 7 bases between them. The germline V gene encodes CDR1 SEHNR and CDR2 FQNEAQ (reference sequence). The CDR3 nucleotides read TGTGCCAGCAGCTTAGTCCAGGGGAACACCGGGGAGCTGTTTTTT. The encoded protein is CASSLVQGNTGELFF.

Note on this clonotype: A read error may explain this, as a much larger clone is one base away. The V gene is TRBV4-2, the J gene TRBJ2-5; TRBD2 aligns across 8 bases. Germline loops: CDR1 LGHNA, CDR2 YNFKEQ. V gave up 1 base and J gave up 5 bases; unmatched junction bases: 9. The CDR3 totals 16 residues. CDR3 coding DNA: TGTGCCAGCAGCCAAGGAGCGGGAGACGGCTGGGAGACCCAGTACTTC. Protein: CASSQGAGDGWETQYF.

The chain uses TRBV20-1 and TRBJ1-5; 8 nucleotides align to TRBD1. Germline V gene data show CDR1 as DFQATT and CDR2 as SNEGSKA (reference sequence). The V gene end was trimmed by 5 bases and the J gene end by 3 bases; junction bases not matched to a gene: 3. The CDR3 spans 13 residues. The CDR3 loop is CSAGQGFNQPQHF. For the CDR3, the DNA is TGCAGTGCTGGACAGGGCTTCAATCAGCCCCAGCATTTT.

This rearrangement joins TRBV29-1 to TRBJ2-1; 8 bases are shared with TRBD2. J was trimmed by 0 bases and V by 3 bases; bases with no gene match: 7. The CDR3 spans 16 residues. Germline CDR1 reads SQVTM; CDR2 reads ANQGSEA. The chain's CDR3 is CSVDGLAPSSYNEQFF. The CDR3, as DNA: TGCAGCGTTGACGGACTAGCACCGAGCTCCTACAATGAGCAGTTCTTC.

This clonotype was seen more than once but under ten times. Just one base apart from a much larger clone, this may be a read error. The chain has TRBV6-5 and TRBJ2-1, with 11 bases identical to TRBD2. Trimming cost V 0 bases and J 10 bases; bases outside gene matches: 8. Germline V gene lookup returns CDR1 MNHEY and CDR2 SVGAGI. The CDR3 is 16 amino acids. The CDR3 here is CASSYSSGTSGREQFF. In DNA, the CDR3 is TGTGCCAGCAGTTACTCGAGTGGAACTAGCGGGAGAGAGCAGTTCTTC.

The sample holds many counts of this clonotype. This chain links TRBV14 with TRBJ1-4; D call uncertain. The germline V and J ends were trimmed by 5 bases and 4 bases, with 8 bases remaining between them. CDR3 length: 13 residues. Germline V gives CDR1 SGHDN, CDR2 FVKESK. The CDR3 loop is CASSLRNNEKLFF. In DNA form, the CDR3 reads TGTGCCAGCAGCTTGCGGAATAATGAAAAACTGTTTTTT.

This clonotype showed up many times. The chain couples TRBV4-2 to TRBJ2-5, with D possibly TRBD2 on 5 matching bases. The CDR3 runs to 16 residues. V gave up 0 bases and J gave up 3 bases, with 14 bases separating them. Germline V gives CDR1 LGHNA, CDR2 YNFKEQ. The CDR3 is CASSQDVGLLKETQYF. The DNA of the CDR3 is TGTGCCAGCAGCCAAGATGTTGGACTCCTTAAAGAGACCCAGTACTTC.

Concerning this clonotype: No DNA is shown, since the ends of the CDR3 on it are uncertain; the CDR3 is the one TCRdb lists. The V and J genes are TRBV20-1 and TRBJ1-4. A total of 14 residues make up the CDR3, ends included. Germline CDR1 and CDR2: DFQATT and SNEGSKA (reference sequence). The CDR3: CSAREEGPEKNCFF.

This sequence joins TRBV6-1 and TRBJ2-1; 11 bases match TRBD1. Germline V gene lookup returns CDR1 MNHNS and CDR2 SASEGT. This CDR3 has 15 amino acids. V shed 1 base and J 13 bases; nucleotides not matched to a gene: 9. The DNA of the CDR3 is TGTGCCAGCAGTGAAGGGACAGGGGGCGCAGAGACCCAGTTCTTC. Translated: CASSEGTGGAETQFF.

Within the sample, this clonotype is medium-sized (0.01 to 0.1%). The CDR3 coding sequence is TGTGCCAGCAGCCCCGAACAGAACAATGAGCAGTTCTTC. Translated, it gives CASSPEQNNEQFF. This chain links TRBV4-2 with TRBJ2-1; D not certain. Per the germline V gene, CDR1 is LGHNA and CDR2 is YNFKEQ. This CDR3 has 13 amino acids. Trimming cost V 4 bases and J 5 bases, with 9 bases left between them.

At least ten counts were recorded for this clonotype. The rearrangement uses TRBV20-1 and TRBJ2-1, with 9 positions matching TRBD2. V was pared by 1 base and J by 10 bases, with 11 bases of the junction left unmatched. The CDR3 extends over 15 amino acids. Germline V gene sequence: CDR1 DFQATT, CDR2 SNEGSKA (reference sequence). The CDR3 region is CSARGEAGGQKEQFF. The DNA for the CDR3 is TGCAGTGCTAGAGGGGAAGCGGGAGGTCAAAAGGAGCAGTTCTTC.

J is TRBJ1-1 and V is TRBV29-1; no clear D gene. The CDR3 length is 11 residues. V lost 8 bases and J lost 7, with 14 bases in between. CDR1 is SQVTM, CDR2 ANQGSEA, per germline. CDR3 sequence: CSQDLGFEAFF. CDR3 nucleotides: TGCAGCCAAGATTTGGGGTTTGAAGCTTTCTTT. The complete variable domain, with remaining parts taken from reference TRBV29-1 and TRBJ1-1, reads SAVISQKPSRDICQRGTSLTIQCQVDSQVTMMFWYRQQPGQSLTLIATANQGSEATYESGFVIDKFPISRPNLTFSTLTVSNMSPEDSSIYLCSQDLGFEAFFGQGTRLTVV.

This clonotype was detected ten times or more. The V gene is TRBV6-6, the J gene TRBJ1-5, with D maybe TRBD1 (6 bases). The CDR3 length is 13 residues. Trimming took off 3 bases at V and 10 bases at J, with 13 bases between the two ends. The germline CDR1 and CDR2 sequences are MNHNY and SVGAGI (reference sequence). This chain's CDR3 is CASSYGRGDPQHF. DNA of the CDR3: TGTGCCAGCAGTTATGGCAGGGGAGATCCCCAGCATTTT.

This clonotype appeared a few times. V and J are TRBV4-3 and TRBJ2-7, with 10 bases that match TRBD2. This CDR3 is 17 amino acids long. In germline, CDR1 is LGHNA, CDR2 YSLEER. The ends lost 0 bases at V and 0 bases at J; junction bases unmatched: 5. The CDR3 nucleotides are TGCGCCAGCAGCCAAGATAAACCTAGCGGGAGCTCCTACGAGCAGTACTTC. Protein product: CASSQDKPSGSSYEQYF.

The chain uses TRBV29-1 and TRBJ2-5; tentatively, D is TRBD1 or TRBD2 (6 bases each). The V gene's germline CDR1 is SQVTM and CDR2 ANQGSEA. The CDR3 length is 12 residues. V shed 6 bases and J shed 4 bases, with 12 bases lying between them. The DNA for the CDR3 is TGCAGCGTAAGAGGGGGAGGAGAGACCCAGTACTTC. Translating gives CSVRGGGETQYF. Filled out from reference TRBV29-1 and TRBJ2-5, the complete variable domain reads SAVISQKPSRDICQRGTSLTIQCQVDSQVTMMFWYRQQPGQSLTLIATANQGSEATYESGFVIDKFPISRPNLTFSTLTVSNMSPEDSSIYLCSVRGGGETQYFGPGTRLLVL.

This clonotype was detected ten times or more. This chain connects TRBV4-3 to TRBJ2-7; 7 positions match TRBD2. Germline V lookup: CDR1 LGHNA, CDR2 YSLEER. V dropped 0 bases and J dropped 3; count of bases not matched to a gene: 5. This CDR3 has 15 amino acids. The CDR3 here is CASSQDSWDYYEQYF. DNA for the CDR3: TGCGCCAGCAGCCAAGATAGTTGGGACTACTACGAGCAGTACTTC.

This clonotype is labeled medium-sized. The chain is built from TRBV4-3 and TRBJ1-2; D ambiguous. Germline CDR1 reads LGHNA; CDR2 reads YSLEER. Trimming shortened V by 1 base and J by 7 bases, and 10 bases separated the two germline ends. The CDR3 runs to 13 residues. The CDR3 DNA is TGCGCCAGCAGCCAAGTGGAGGGCTCTGGCTACACCTTC. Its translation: CASSQVEGSGYTF.

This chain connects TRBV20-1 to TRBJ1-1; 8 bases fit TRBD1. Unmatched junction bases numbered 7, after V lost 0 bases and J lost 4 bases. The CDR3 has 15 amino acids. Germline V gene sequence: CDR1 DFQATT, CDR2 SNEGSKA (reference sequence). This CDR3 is CSARDPGQEFTEAFF. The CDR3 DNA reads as TGCAGTGCTAGAGACCCGGGACAGGAGTTCACTGAAGCTTTCTTT.